A single sample gave rise to the 23 T cell receptor beta chains below, sequenced in a study of CD8 T cells in ankylosing spondylitis. TCRdb re-analysed the 5' RACE reads in MiXCR, keeping a single row per CDR3 protein. Of around 150,000 distinct CDR3 sequences in the sample, around 16% were seen once. The sequenced sample consisted of blood, either unsorted or a sorted T cell fraction (not recorded which). Receptors were obtained from a male donor with ankylosing spondylitis or in good health (not recorded which).

The table lists this clonotype with many counts. The chain is built from TRBV5-1 and TRBJ2-2, with TRBD2 as a possible D gene (5 bases). The ends were cut back, 0 bases at V and 5 bases at J, with 5 bases in the middle. The CDR3 has 13 residues. The germline V gene encodes CDR1 SGHRS and CDR2 YFSETQ. The CDR3 is CASSLERTGELFF. The CDR3 bases are TGCGCCAGCAGCTTGGAGCGGACCGGGGAGCTGTTTTTT.

This clonotype was counted many times. This rearrangement joins TRBV5-1 to TRBJ2-1; 9 bases align to TRBD1. Germline assignment: CDR1 SGHRS and CDR2 YFSETQ. With V trimmed by 4 bases and J by 4 bases, 9 bases remained unmatched. This CDR3 has 16 residues. CDR3 amino acids: CASSTAPGQGYNEQFF. CDR3 sequence (DNA): TGCGCCAGCAGCACGGCACCGGGACAGGGTTACAATGAGCAGTTCTTC. Variable domain in full (rest from reference TRBV5-1 and TRBJ2-1): KAGVTQTPRYLIKTRGQQVTLSCSPISGHRSVSWYQQTPGQGLQFLFEYFSETQRNKGNFPGRFSGRQFSNSRSEMNVSTLELGDSALYLCASSTAPGQGYNEQFFGPGTRLTVL.

The genes are TRBV12-3 or TRBV12-4 and TRBJ2-7, with D uncertain. V gave up 3 bases and J gave up 6 bases, with 6 bases separating them. The CDR3 sequence is 11 residues long. The CDR3 protein is CASSFLGEQYF. DNA for the CDR3: TGTGCCAGCAGTTTTCTGGGCGAGCAGTACTTC.

Many counts were recorded for this clonotype. The chain uses TRBV29-1 and TRBJ2-1, with TRBD1 identical over 11 bases. The germline gives CDR1 SQVTM, CDR2 ANQGSEA. The CDR3 contains 15 residues. With V trimmed by 4 bases and J by 7 bases, 9 bases remained unmatched. CDR3 residues: CSVAPRGQGANEQFF. Written as DNA, the CDR3 is TGCAGCGTTGCCCCGCGAGGACAGGGGGCGAATGAGCAGTTCTTC.

The chain recombines TRBV5-5 with TRBJ2-1, with TRBD1 as a possible D gene (6 bases). CDR3 length: 14 residues. Trimming cost V 4 bases and J 0 bases, with 8 bases left between them. Germline lookup yields CDR1 SGHKS and CDR2 YYEKEE (reference sequence). Here the CDR3 reads CASSLTGSYNEQFF. CDR3 coding DNA: TGTGCCAGCAGCCTGACAGGCTCCTACAATGAGCAGTTCTTC.

The V gene is TRBV10-3, the J gene TRBJ2-2, with D tentatively TRBD2 (5 bases). V was shortened by 2 bases and J by 1 base, with 8 bases between the two germline ends. The CDR3 spans 15 residues. Germline lookup yields CDR1 ENHRY and CDR2 SYGVKD. CDR3 protein: CAISEISVNTGELFF. DNA for the CDR3: TGTGCCATCAGTGAGATTAGCGTGAACACCGGGGAGCTGTTTTTT.

This clonotype was found many times. The genes are TRBV3-1 and TRBJ2-3; D is ambiguous. With 2 bases removed from V and 0 bases from J, the gap between germline ends came to 6 bases. Germline CDR1 LGHDT, CDR2 YNNKEL (reference sequence). CDR3 length: 14 residues. The chain's CDR3 is CASSQQASTDTQYF. CDR3 in DNA: TGTGCCAGCAGCCAACAGGCAAGCACAGATACGCAGTATTTT.

This clonotype was counted at least ten times. This chain uses TRBV28 with TRBJ1-4, with D possibly matching TRBD1 (6 bases). Deletions cut 5 bases from V and 7 bases from J, with 14 bases between. The CDR3 spans 14 residues. CDR1 and CDR2 (germline): MDHEN, SYDVKM. The CDR3 protein is CASSLGGAAEKLFF. The CDR3 bases are TGTGCCAGCAGTCTAGGGGGGGCAGCTGAAAAACTGTTTTTT. Complete variable domain (other parts from reference TRBV28 and TRBJ1-4): DVKVTQSSRYLVKRTGEKVFLECVQDMDHENMFWYRQDPGLGLRLIYFSYDVKMKEKGDIPEGYSVSREKKERFSLILESASTNQTSMYLCASSLGGAAEKLFFGSGTQLSVL.

This clonotype was recorded a few times. The chain employs TRBV6-1 and TRBJ1-2; D ambiguous. Germline values: CDR1 MNHNS, CDR2 SASEGT. The CDR3 contains 14 residues. Trimming cost V 1 base and J 4 bases, with 10 bases left between them. The CDR3 sequence: CASSEVDTVYGYTF. The CDR3 bases are TGTGCCAGCAGTGAAGTCGACACCGTCTATGGCTACACCTTC.

The table lists this clonotype with many counts. J is TRBJ2-1 and V is TRBV28; TRBD2 aligns across 7 bases. CDR3 length: 16 residues. The germline gives CDR1 MDHEN, CDR2 SYDVKM. After removal of 6 bases from V and 2 bases from J, the junction contained 10 bases not matched to a gene. The CDR3 DNA follows: TGTGCCAGCAGCCTGGTGGAGGGAGGGCCCTACAATGAGCAGTTCTTC. It encodes CASSLVEGGPYNEQFF.

This clonotype has more than one count but fewer than ten. The chain couples TRBV7-2 to TRBJ1-4; TRBD1 aligns across 7 bases. CDR3 length: 14 amino acids. The germline gives CDR1 SGHTA, CDR2 FQGNSA. Losses at the gene ends were 3 bases for V and 7 bases for J; bases not matched to a gene: 5. The CDR3 here is CASSFSGDSEKLFF. CDR3 DNA sequence: TGTGCCAGCAGCTTCTCCGGGGACAGTGAAAAACTGTTTTTT.

In its sample, this clonotype was seen a few times. V and J are TRBV28 and TRBJ2-1, with D hard to call. V was trimmed by 6 bases and J by 2 bases, leaving 11 bases between them. CDR1 MDHEN and CDR2 SYDVKM come from the germline V gene. This CDR3 comprises 14 residues. This CDR3 is CASRGGIAYNEQFF. CDR3 nucleotide sequence: TGTGCCAGCAGAGGTGGGATTGCCTACAATGAGCAGTTCTTC.

The rearrangement joins TRBV6-1 to TRBJ1-5, with D possibly being TRBD1 (6 bases). This CDR3 has 15 amino acids. From germline, CDR1 is MNHNS and CDR2 SASEGT. Trimming took off 6 bases at V and 3 bases at J, with 15 bases between the two ends. CDR3 sequence reads: CASRPRGDDNQPQHF. Written as DNA, the CDR3 is TGTGCCAGCAGGCCCAGGGGCGACGACAATCAGCCCCAGCATTTT.

This clonotype was observed at least ten times. The V gene is TRBV5-1, the J gene TRBJ1-1; no firm D call. Germline V gives CDR1 SGHRS, CDR2 YFSETQ. V was pared by 0 bases and J by 5 bases, with 8 bases between. The CDR3 covers 13 residues. CDR3 loop: CASSLGRETEAFF. The CDR3 DNA reads as TGCGCCAGCAGCTTGGGGAGGGAGACTGAAGCTTTCTTT.

This clonotype was counted ten times or more. This rearrangement joins TRBV27 to TRBJ2-2; 7 bases agree with TRBD2. With 7 bases clipped from V and 5 bases from J, the junction kept 4 bases outside the gene matches. Germline V gene lookup returns CDR1 MNHEY and CDR2 SMNVEV (reference sequence). The CDR3 consists of 13 residues. The DNA of the CDR3 is TGTGCCAGCATGGGAGGGTGGACCGGGGAGCTGTTTTTT. It codes for CASMGGWTGELFF.

Of note for this clonotype: A much larger clone sits a single nucleotide away, making a read error possible. The chain has TRBV7-2 and TRBJ2-3; 8 nucleotides line up with TRBD2. The CDR3 extends over 15 amino acids. Trimming removed 5 bases from V and 2 bases from J; junction bases left unmatched: 6. The germline CDR1 and CDR2 sequences are SGHTA and FQGNSA. In DNA, the CDR3 is TGTGCCAGCAGCCGCTATAGCGGGAACACAGATACGCAGTATTTT. It is translated as CASSRYSGNTDTQYF. Variable domain in full (rest from reference TRBV7-2 and TRBJ2-3): GAGVSQSPSNKVTEKGKDVELRCDPISGHTALYWYRQSLGQGLEFLIYFQGNSAPDKSGLPSDRFSAERTGGSVSTLTIQRTQQEDSAVYLCASSRYSGNTDTQYFGPGTRLTVL.

This clonotype was detected a few times. The chain couples TRBV9 to TRBJ2-1; 7 nucleotides match TRBD2. V dropped 3 bases and J dropped 1; count of bases not matched to a gene: 4. The CDR3 spans 15 residues. The germline gives CDR1 SGDLS, CDR2 YYNGEE. In DNA, the CDR3 is TGTGCCAGCAGCGCAAGCGGGATTTCCTACAATGAGCAGTTCTTC. This translates into CASSASGISYNEQFF. The whole variable domain, remainder taken from reference TRBV9 and TRBJ2-1, is DSGVTQTPKHLITATGQRVTLRCSPRSGDLSVYWYQQSLDQGLQFLIQYYNGEERAKGNILERFSAQQFPDLHSELNLSSLELGDSALYFCASSASGISYNEQFFGPGTRLTVL.

The V gene is TRBV19, the J gene TRBJ1-5; no firm D call. In germline, CDR1 is LNHDA, CDR2 SQIVND (reference sequence). The V end was cut by 4 bases, the J end by 3 bases, with 4 bases between. The CDR3 spans 12 residues. For the CDR3, the DNA is TGTGCCAGTAGTACCCACAATCAGCCCCAGCATTTT. Translating gives CASSTHNQPQHF.

The chain recombines TRBV5-1 with TRBJ1-2, with 8 positions matching TRBD1. The CDR3 length is 15 residues. Germline CDR1 is SGHRS and CDR2 is YFSETQ. The junction had 12 bases not matched to a gene; V was cut back by 3 bases and J by 8 bases. The CDR3 sequence: CASSSPTGELSGYTF. CDR3 DNA sequence: TGCGCCAGCAGCTCACCGACAGGGGAGTTGAGCGGCTACACCTTC. Variable domain in full (rest from reference TRBV5-1 and TRBJ1-2): KAGVTQTPRYLIKTRGQQVTLSCSPISGHRSVSWYQQTPGQGLQFLFEYFSETQRNKGNFPGRFSGRQFSNSRSEMNVSTLELGDSALYLCASSSPTGELSGYTFGSGTRLTVV.

The V gene is TRBV4-1, the J gene TRBJ2-1, with 9 bases identical to TRBD2. The CDR3 consists of 15 residues. Germline V lookup: CDR1 MGHRA, CDR2 YSYEKL. V lost 2 bases to trimming and J lost 4 bases; unmatched junction nucleotides: 3. The CDR3 DNA sequence: TGCGCCAGCAGCCAAAAGCGGGAGGCTTACAATGAGCAGTTCTTC. It is translated as CASSQKREAYNEQFF.

This clonotype turned up a few times. The chain joins TRBV28 to TRBJ2-1; D is ambiguous. The CDR3 has 20 amino acids. V shed 3 bases and J shed 0 bases, with 24 bases lying between them. Looked up from germline, CDR1 is MDHEN and CDR2 is SYDVKM. The chain's CDR3 is CASSFPVPTRSPSSYNEQFF. Written as DNA, the CDR3 is TGTGCCAGCAGTTTCCCCGTACCGACCCGAAGCCCTAGCTCCTACAATGAGCAGTTCTTC.

The CDR3 nucleotides read TGTGCCTGGTCCTCCGGGGACAGGGGGCATGGCTACACCTTC. Translating it yields CAWSSGDRGHGYTF. The chain is built from TRBV30 and TRBJ1-2; 12 nucleotides align to TRBD1. The CDR3 sequence is 14 residues long. The V gene's germline CDR1 is GTSNPN and CDR2 SVGIG (reference sequence). Germline trimming cut 5 bases from V and 6 bases from J; bases unmatched to any gene: 7.

The chain has TRBV29-1 and TRBJ1-3; D is possibly TRBD1 (5 bases). V lost 4 bases and J 1 base, leaving 8 bases between the germline ends. This CDR3 comprises 13 residues. CDR1 is SQVTM, CDR2 ANQGSEA, per germline. CDR3 amino acids: CSVGQGSGNTIYF. The DNA of the CDR3 is TGCAGCGTTGGCCAGGGATCTGGAAACACCATATATTTT. Using reference TRBV29-1 and TRBJ1-3 for the parts outside the CDR3, the full variable domain is SAVISQKPSRDICQRGTSLTIQCQVDSQVTMMFWYRQQPGQSLTLIATANQGSEATYESGFVIDKFPISRPNLTFSTLTVSNMSPEDSSIYLCSVGQGSGNTIYFGEGSWLTVV.